The next 29 T cell receptor beta chains were all read from a single sample in a study of blood T cell repertoires in COVID-19. The assay was immunoSEQ multiplex PCR, and TCRdb's table has in-frame clones only and misses some. The sample records tens of thousands of clones, roughly 88% being singletons. Sequenced material: peripheral blood. Source of these receptors: a woman of 80 years or more with COVID-19, enrolled during active disease.

This clone was observed a single time. This rearrangement joins TRBV4-2 to TRBJ2-4; 13 nucleotides line up with TRBD2. With V trimmed by 4 bases and J by 0 bases, 12 bases remained unmatched. This CDR3 has 20 residues. The germline gives CDR1 LGHNA, CDR2 YNFKEQ. The CDR3: CASSPRLTSGGSLAKNIQYF. CDR3 DNA sequence: TGTGCCAGCAGCCCCCGATTGACTAGCGGGGGGTCTCTAGCCAAAAACATTCAGTACTTC.

V is TRBV5-1 and J is TRBJ1-5, with TRBD1 matching over 10 bases. This CDR3 contains 15 residues. Looked up from germline, CDR1 is SGHRS and CDR2 is YFSETQ. Germline trimming cut 3 bases from V and 7 bases from J; bases unmatched to any gene: 7. CDR3 DNA sequence: TGCGCCAGCAGCTGGGGACAGGGGAACAGCCAGCCCCAGCATTTT. This translates into CASSWGQGNSQPQHF.

This chain joins TRBV4-2 and TRBJ2-1; TRBD1 matches at 10 bases. The CDR3 contains 15 residues. The germline CDR1 and CDR2 sequences are LGHNA and YNFKEQ. J lost 6 bases, V lost 5 bases, and 7 bases had no gene match. The CDR3, as DNA: TGTGCCAGCAGCTCGGGGACAGGGGACTCCAATGAGCAGTTCTTC. Residues: CASSSGTGDSNEQFF.

Written as DNA, the CDR3 is TGTGCCAGCAGCGTAATGGGGGGCTACGAGCAGTACTTC. Its translation: CASSVMGGYEQYF. The chain links TRBV9 to TRBJ2-7, with a tentative D call TRBD2 (6 bases). The V end lost 1 base, the J end lost 3 bases, and 8 bases lay between the germline ends. CDR1 and CDR2 from the germline V gene are SGDLS and YYNGEE. The CDR3 is 13 amino acids.

The chain recombines TRBV7-2 with TRBJ2-7; D perhaps matches TRBD2 (5 bases). The CDR3 has 16 amino acids. V lost 0 bases, J lost 2 bases, and 14 bases lay in between. CDR1 is SGHTA, CDR2 FQGNSA, per germline. CDR3 sequence reads: CASSLADGSGTYEQYF. Written as DNA, the CDR3 is TGTGCCAGCAGCTTAGCGGATGGGAGTGGGACCTACGAGCAGTACTTC.

The genes are TRBV6-5 and TRBJ2-1; D remains ambiguous. V was pared by 11 bases and J by 0 bases, with 14 bases between. Germline assignment: CDR1 MNHEY and CDR2 SVGAGI. There are 14 residues in the CDR3. The CDR3 loop is CAVIKASSYNEQFF. The CDR3 region has the DNA TGTGCCGTCATAAAGGCTAGCTCCTACAATGAGCAGTTCTTC.

This sequence joins TRBV27 and TRBJ2-2; 11 nucleotides align to TRBD2. In germline, CDR1 is MNHEY, CDR2 SMNVEV (reference sequence). The junction had 4 bases not matched to a gene; V was cut back by 6 bases and J by 1 base. The CDR3 has 16 amino acids. The CDR3 DNA follows: TGTGCCAGCAGGCGACTAGCGGGGCAGAACACCGGGGAGCTGTTTTTT. Protein sequence: CASRRLAGQNTGELFF.

This clone was observed a handful of times. The V call is TRBV29-1, the J call TRBJ2-3, with D possibly being TRBD1 (6 bases). Germline V gene lookup returns CDR1 SQVTM and CDR2 ANQGSEA. V dropped 1 base and J dropped 5 bases, with 16 bases sitting between them. This CDR3 is 15 amino acids long. The CDR3 loop reads CSVEVHRASRDTQYF. For the CDR3, the DNA is TGCAGCGTTGAAGTGCACAGGGCCTCCAGAGATACGCAGTATTTT.

The chain employs TRBV28 and TRBJ2-7, with 8 bases matching TRBD2. Per the germline V gene, CDR1 is MDHEN and CDR2 is SYDVKM. V shed 1 base, J shed 0 bases, and the junction held 5 bases outside the gene matches. The CDR3 sequence is 16 residues long. CDR3 in amino acids: CASSLSSSGSSYEQYF. The CDR3 region has the DNA TGTGCCAGCAGTTTATCATCTAGCGGGTCCTCCTACGAGCAGTACTTC.

V usage is TRBV6-2 or TRBV6-3 and J usage is TRBJ1-2, with D possibly being TRBD1 (5 bases). The CDR3 has 15 residues. The ends were cut back, 6 bases at V and 7 bases at J, with 21 bases in the middle. CDR1 and CDR2 from the germline V gene are MNHEY and SVGEGT. CDR3 protein: CASSNLKKGIIGYTF. In DNA form, the CDR3 reads TGTGCCAGCAGCAATCTTAAGAAGGGGATCATTGGCTACACCTTC.

V and J are TRBV19 and TRBJ2-7; D is ambiguous. Germline CDR1 LNHDA, CDR2 SQIVND (reference sequence). This CDR3 is 13 amino acids long. V gave up 1 base and J gave up 2 bases, with 6 bases separating them. Here the CDR3 DNA reads TGTGCCAGTAGTATAGTTTATCCCTACGAGCAGTACTTC. The encoded protein is CASSIVYPYEQYF.

This clone was seen a single time. This CDR3 reads CASSPTVVDYGYTF. CDR3 bases: TGTGCCAGCAGCCCCACGGTCGTCGACTATGGCTACACCTTC. This chain links TRBV7-9 with TRBJ1-2; D unresolved. This CDR3 has 14 residues. With 5 bases removed from V and 3 bases from J, the gap between germline ends came to 13 bases. Germline CDR1 SEHNR, CDR2 FQNEAQ (reference sequence).

The chain links TRBV2 to TRBJ1-5; the D gene is possibly TRBD1 (5 bases). Germline V gene data show CDR1 as SNHLY and CDR2 as FYNNEI. The CDR3 consists of 15 residues. The germline V and J ends were trimmed by 6 bases and 0 bases, with 12 bases remaining between them. CDR3 DNA: TGTGCCAGCAGATCAGGGTCTACTAGCAATCAGCCCCAGCATTTT. This gives the protein CASRSGSTSNQPQHF.

The V gene is TRBV6-2 or TRBV6-3, the J gene TRBJ2-5; D possibly corresponds to TRBD2 (5 bases). This CDR3 has 16 residues. The germline V gene has CDR1 MNHEY and CDR2 SVGEGT. The V end lost 5 bases, the J end lost 4 bases, and 20 bases lay between the germline ends. For the CDR3, the DNA is TGTGCCAGCAGTGGGCGTAGCGCAAGGAAAGGAGAGACCCAGTACTTC. Translating it yields CASSGRSARKGETQYF.

The chain recombines TRBV30 with TRBJ1-5; 11 bases fit TRBD1. Per germline, CDR1 GTSNPN and CDR2 SVGIG (reference sequence). The CDR3 totals 15 residues. The V gene end was trimmed by 5 bases and the J gene end by 1 base; junction bases not matched to a gene: 4. The CDR3 sequence: CAWGQGAWSNQPQHF. Written as DNA, the CDR3 is TGTGCCTGGGGACAGGGGGCTTGGAGCAATCAGCCCCAGCATTTT. The whole variable domain, filled in from reference TRBV30 and TRBJ1-5, reads SQTIHQWPATLVQPVGSPLSLECTVEGTSNPNLYWYRQAAGRGLQLLFYSVGIGQISSEVPQNLSASRPQDRQFILSSKKLLLSDSGFYLCAWGQGAWSNQPQHFGDGTRLSIL.

The V and J genes are TRBV19 and TRBJ2-1, with D perhaps matching TRBD2 (5 bases). V was clipped by 4 bases and J by 0 bases, with 13 bases between them. CDR1 LNHDA and CDR2 SQIVND come from the germline V gene (reference sequence). This CDR3 is 16 amino acids long. As DNA, the CDR3 is TGTGCCAGTAGTACTCGGACTTTTAGCTCCTACAATGAGCAGTTCTTC. It specifies CASSTRTFSSYNEQFF. The variable domain in full, completed from reference TRBV19 and TRBJ2-1, reads DGGITQSPKYLFRKEGQNVTLSCEQNLNHDAMYWYRQDPGQGLRLIYYSQIVNDFQKGDIAEGYSVSREKKESFPLTVTSAQKNPTAFYLCASSTRTFSSYNEQFFGPGTRLTVL.

V usage is TRBV28 and J usage is TRBJ2-3, with a tentative D call TRBD2 (6 bases). V was pared by 3 bases and J by 1 base, with 20 bases between. The CDR3 has 18 amino acids. The germline V gene encodes CDR1 MDHEN and CDR2 SYDVKM. CDR3 protein: CASSFGGLGRDGTDTQYF. DNA of the CDR3: TGTGCCAGCAGTTTCGGCGGGTTGGGGCGGGATGGCACAGATACGCAGTATTTT.

The rearrangement uses TRBV19 and TRBJ1-3; perhaps TRBD1 as D (6 bases). Germline CDR1 LNHDA, CDR2 SQIVND (reference sequence). V gave up 3 bases and J gave up 3 bases, with 9 bases separating them. The CDR3 covers 14 residues. CDR3 amino acids: CASSIGTLGNTIYF. In DNA, the CDR3 is TGTGCCAGTAGTATCGGGACACTTGGAAACACCATATATTTT.

This clone showed up just a few times. The CDR3 loop is CASAIGGNTGELFF. CDR3 nucleotides: TGTGCCAGCGCAATCGGCGGTAACACCGGGGAGCTGTTTTTT. The V gene is TRBV6-5, the J gene TRBJ2-2; D unresolved. The CDR3 length is 14 residues. V was cut by 8 bases and J by 2 bases, with 12 bases left in between. The germline V gene has CDR1 MNHEY and CDR2 SVGAGI.

The chain links TRBV11-2 to TRBJ2-1; 9 bases align to TRBD2. Germline-derived CDR1 and CDR2 are SGHAT and FQNNGV. CDR3 length equals 16 residues. The V and J ends lost 1 base and 9 bases, in that order; junction bases with no gene match: 10. The CDR3 protein is CASSLVLGGRAREQFF. The CDR3 DNA follows: TGTGCCAGCAGCTTAGTTCTTGGCGGGAGGGCCCGTGAGCAGTTCTTC. Full variable domain (missing parts from reference TRBV11-2 and TRBJ2-1): EAGVAQSPRYKIIEKRQSVAFWCNPISGHATLYWYQQILGQGPKLLIQFQNNGVVDDSQLPKDRFSAERLKGVDSTLKIQPAKLEDSAVYLCASSLVLGGRAREQFFGPGTRLTVL.

The chain combines TRBV29-1 with TRBJ1-2, with D uncertain. CDR3 size: 10 residues. V was clipped by 7 bases and J by 6 bases, with 9 bases between them. CDR1 is SQVTM and CDR2 is ANQGSEA in the germline V gene. The CDR3 nucleotides read TGCAGCGCCTACCTTGATGGCTACACCTTC. Translating gives CSAYLDGYTF.

The gene calls are TRBV6-5 and TRBJ1-6; no definite D call. This CDR3 is 14 amino acids long. The germline gives CDR1 MNHEY, CDR2 SVGAGI. V dropped 5 bases and J dropped 0 bases, with 5 bases sitting between them. The CDR3 region has the DNA TGTGCCAGCAGTACGGGCTCCTATAATTCACCCCTCCACTTT. Translated: CASSTGSYNSPLHF.

This clone appeared a few times. The gene calls are TRBV5-1 and TRBJ2-2; 7 nucleotides line up with TRBD2. Unmatched junction bases numbered 14, after V lost 4 bases and J lost 5 bases. From germline, CDR1 is SGHRS and CDR2 YFSETQ. The CDR3 covers 17 residues. The CDR3 reads CASSGLPSGTGTGELFF. The CDR3 DNA sequence: TGCGCCAGCAGCGGGCTACCTAGCGGTACGGGGACCGGGGAGCTGTTTTTT.

This sequence joins TRBV6-2 or TRBV6-3 and TRBJ1-2, with 7 bases fitting TRBD1. The CDR3 is 17 amino acids. With V trimmed by 6 bases and J by 3 bases, 16 bases remained unmatched. Germline assignment: CDR1 MNHEY and CDR2 SVGEGT. The CDR3 DNA reads TGTGCCAGCAGCCTCTCTCGACAGGGAAAACGGGACTATGGCTACACCTTC. Residues: CASSLSRQGKRDYGYTF.

The chain has TRBV9 and TRBJ2-7; a possible D gene is TRBD1 (5 bases). Germline-derived CDR1 and CDR2 are SGDLS and YYNGEE. The CDR3 has 12 amino acids. Trimming took 0 bases from V and 4 from J, leaving 5 bases between them. CDR3 sequence reads: CASSVEGYEQYF. The DNA of the CDR3 is TGTGCCAGCAGCGTAGAGGGGTACGAGCAGTACTTC.

V and J are TRBV10-3 and TRBJ2-3, with 8 bases aligning to TRBD1. The V segment lost 10 bases and the J segment 1 base; nucleotides outside the gene matches: 1. The CDR3 consists of 12 residues. Looked up from germline, CDR1 is ENHRY and CDR2 is SYGVKD. The CDR3 spells CATTGGTDTQYF. DNA for the CDR3: TGTGCCACGACAGGGGGCACAGATACGCAGTATTTT.

This clone appeared once. The chain couples TRBV5-1 to TRBJ1-2, with TRBD1 matching over 8 bases. The V segment lost 0 bases and the J segment 4 bases; nucleotides outside the gene matches: 2. CDR1 and CDR2 from the germline V gene are SGHRS and YFSETQ. The CDR3 consists of 14 residues. CDR3 DNA sequence: TGCGCCAGCAGCTTGGGACAGGGGCGCTATGGCTACACCTTC. Translating it yields CASSLGQGRYGYTF.

The chain employs TRBV5-4 and TRBJ2-5; 7 nucleotides agree with TRBD2. Germline-derived CDR1 and CDR2 are SGHNT and YYREEE (reference sequence). The CDR3 has 12 residues. J gave up 5 bases and V 10 bases, and 8 bases lay outside the gene matches. This chain's CDR3 is CAGGRGRETQYF. DNA of the CDR3: TGTGCCGGGGGGAGGGGCCGGGAGACCCAGTACTTC.

This clone was seen a few times. The chain links TRBV27 to TRBJ1-1, with 7 positions matching TRBD1. The CDR3 extends over 14 amino acids. J lost 7 bases, V lost 0 bases, and 5 bases had no gene match. Germline CDR1 and CDR2: MNHEY and SMNVEV (reference sequence). The CDR3 bases are TGTGCCAGCAGTTTATCAGGGGGCTGGGGTGAAGCTTTCTTT. It translates to CASSLSGGWGEAFF.